This paragraph reports one T cell receptor (beta chain). The antigen is unknown. The source of the sample is a study of T cell repertoires in cytomegalovirus infection. The overall study: Evidence of both CMV infection and a matching HLA type came from public TCR beta signatures. Regarding the study as a whole: Carriers of CMV and the relevant HLA type were discriminated by public TCR beta frequency. HLA-C-restricted CMV clonotypes gave the most frequent clonotype in two of eight donors.

TCRdb reanalysed the reads using MiXCR and keeps one entry per CDR3 protein. The table records 350,000 to 500,000 distinct CDR3 sequences, under 40% of them present only once. There are 16 residues in the CDR3. Unmatched junction bases numbered 13, after V lost 4 bases and J lost 7 bases. Germline CDR1 SEHNR, CDR2 FQNEAQ (reference sequence). This TCR was sampled from a human donor in good health (CMV status not recorded). Some clones in this sample may be carry-over from other donors' samples. The chain joins TRBV7-9 to TRBJ2-3; the match to TRBD2 covers 8 bases. The sequenced sample consisted of PBMCs. CDR3 in DNA: TGTGCCAGCAGCTCTCTCCCCGGGACTAGTCAACATACGCAGTATTTT. Amino acids: CASSSLPGTSQHTQYF.